This TCR beta chain was identified during a study of T cells in Graves' hyperthyroidism and ophthalmopathy. Study overall: The authors collected peripheral blood at initial diagnosis, before any treatment.

The V end was cut by 2 bases, the J end by 8 bases, with 15 bases between. The germline V gene encodes CDR1 MGHDK and CDR2 SYGVNS. The CDR3 has 15 amino acids. Study observations and caveats: Separating ophthalmopathy from stable hyperthyroidism was achieved by a 13 V-J model.

Comments on this clonotype: Its specificity is unknown.

Using RNA transcripts as the source, TCR beta CDR3 regions were amplified. Initially, a first-round RT-PCR of the TCR CDR3 employed the HTBI primer set. Each CDR3 protein is one row after TCRdb ran MiXCR on the multiplex PCR reads. In the table there are 400,000 to 500,000 distinct CDR3 sequences, 14% to 15% of which are singletons. Cells are PBMCs isolated from 10 ml of fresh blood. Sequenced input: blood. The J gene is TRBJ1-4, the V gene TRBV25-1; D may be TRBD1 (5 bases). The sequence was obtained from a man younger than 35 with Graves' ophthalmopathy. DNA of the CDR3: TGTGCCAGCAGTGAAAGAGGGGCCTGGCAGGAAAAACTGTTTTTT. This encodes CASSERGAWQEKLFF.